This T cell receptor (beta chain) was observed in a study of shared clonotypes between healthy human individuals. Study-wide points: Investigators collected only blood, and repertoires in tissues likely differ. With a handful of donors compared, around 5% of naive CD4 clonotypes were shared. Rarefaction showed sorted-subset sequencing was incomplete despite large depth.

CD45RO-negative, CCR7-selected cells formed the naive CD8 fraction, which excluded terminally differentiated effector memory CD45RA+ cells. V was cut by 0 bases and J by 8 bases, with 12 bases left in between. The CDR3 runs to 14 residues. Germline CDR1 SGDLS, CDR2 YYNGEE. In the case of this clone: Its antigen is not known.

Sequenced by immunoSEQ multiplex PCR; TCRdb stores in-frame clones only, minus some. The sample yields millions of clones, 85% to 95% seen once. This TCR was recovered from a man aged 18 to 35 in good health. V gene TRBV9 combines with J gene TRBJ2-1; D remains ambiguous. The specimen sequenced was naive CD8+ T cells sorted from blood. In DNA, the CDR3 is TGTGCCAGCAGCGTAGACCTTCTGAGAGATGAGCAGTTCTTC. Translating it yields CASSVDLLRDEQFF.